This T cell receptor beta chain is drawn from a study of control samples from healthy donors and cancer patients (dated by TCRdb to 2020 to 2022). CDR1 and CDR2 (SGHDT, YYEEEE) derive from the germline V gene. V and J are truncated by 2 bases and 5 bases respectively, leaving an intervening sequence of 5 bases. Taken from cysteine to phenylalanine, the CDR3 has 12 residues. Only the CDR3 DNA stays, 36 bases, in frame from base 1. For this clone: Its specific antigen is unknown. Nothing much larger sits one base from this clone, and base qualities are not available.

Library method: the immunoSEQ multiplex PCR assay. Imported from immuneACCESS, the table was reduced by TCRdb to in-frame sequences with V and J called. These copies leave out some clones; in studies compared against another copy, an unresolved V gene accounts for under half, and the cause of the remainder is not known. For this sample there are about 130,000 clones; around 92% appear just once. Together, the top ten hold less than 2.5% of the sample. The sequence derives from a woman between 50 and 59 years old in good health. The receptor chain draws on TRBV5-6 and TRBJ2-1, with the D segment identity uncertain. Source material: blood. In nucleotides, the sequence is TGTGCCAGCAGCTTATGGAACAATGAGCAGTTCTTC. This translates into CASSLWNNEQFF.